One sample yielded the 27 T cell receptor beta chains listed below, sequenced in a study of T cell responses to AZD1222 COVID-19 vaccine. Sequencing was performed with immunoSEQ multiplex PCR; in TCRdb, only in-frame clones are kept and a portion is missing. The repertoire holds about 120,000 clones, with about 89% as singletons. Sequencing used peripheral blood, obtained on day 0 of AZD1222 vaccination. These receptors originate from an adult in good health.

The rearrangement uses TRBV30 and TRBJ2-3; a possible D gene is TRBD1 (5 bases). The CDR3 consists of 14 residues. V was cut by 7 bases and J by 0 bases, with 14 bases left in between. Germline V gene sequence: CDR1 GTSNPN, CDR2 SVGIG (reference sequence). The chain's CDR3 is CAYRQHTSTDTQYF. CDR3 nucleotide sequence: TGTGCCTATCGACAGCACACTAGCACAGATACGCAGTATTTT.

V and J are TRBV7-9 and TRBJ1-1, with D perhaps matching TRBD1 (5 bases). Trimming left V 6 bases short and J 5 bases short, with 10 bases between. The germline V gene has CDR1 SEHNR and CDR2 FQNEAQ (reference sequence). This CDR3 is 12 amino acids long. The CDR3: CASRLGLTEAFF. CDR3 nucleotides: TGTGCCAGCAGGTTGGGGCTGACTGAAGCTTTCTTT. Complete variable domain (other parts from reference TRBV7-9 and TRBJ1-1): DTGVSQNPRHKITKRGQNVTFRCDPISEHNRLYWYRQTLGQGPEFLTYFQNEAQLEKSRLLSDRFSAERPKGSFSTLEIQRTEQGDSAMYLCASRLGLTEAFFGQGTRLTVV.

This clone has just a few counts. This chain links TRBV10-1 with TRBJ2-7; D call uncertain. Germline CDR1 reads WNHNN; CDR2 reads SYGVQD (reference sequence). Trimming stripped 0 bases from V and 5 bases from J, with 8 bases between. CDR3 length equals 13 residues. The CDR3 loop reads CASSESLQNEQYF. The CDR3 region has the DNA TGCGCCAGCAGTGAGTCGTTGCAAAACGAGCAGTACTTC.

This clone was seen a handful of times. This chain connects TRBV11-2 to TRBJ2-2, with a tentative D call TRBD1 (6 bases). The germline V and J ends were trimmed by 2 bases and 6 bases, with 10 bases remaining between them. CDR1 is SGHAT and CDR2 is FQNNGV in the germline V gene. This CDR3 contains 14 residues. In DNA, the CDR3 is TGTGCCAGCAGCTTAATCGCAGGGGCCGGGGAGCTGTTTTTT. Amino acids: CASSLIAGAGELFF.

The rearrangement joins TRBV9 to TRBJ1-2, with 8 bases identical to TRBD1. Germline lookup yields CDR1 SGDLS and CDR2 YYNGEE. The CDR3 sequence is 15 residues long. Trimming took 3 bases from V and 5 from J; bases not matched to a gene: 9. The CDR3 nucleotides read TGTGCCAGCAGCGCGGAACCGGACAGGGTTTATGGCTACACCTTC. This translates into CASSAEPDRVYGYTF. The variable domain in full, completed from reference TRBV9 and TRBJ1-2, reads DSGVTQTPKHLITATGQRVTLRCSPRSGDLSVYWYQQSLDQGLQFLIQYYNGEERAKGNILERFSAQQFPDLHSELNLSSLELGDSALYFCASSAEPDRVYGYTFGSGTRLTVV.

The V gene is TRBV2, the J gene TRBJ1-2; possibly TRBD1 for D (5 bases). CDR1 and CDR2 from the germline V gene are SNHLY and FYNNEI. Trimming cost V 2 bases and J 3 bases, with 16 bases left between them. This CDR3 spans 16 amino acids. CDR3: CASSESWGSGDYGYTF. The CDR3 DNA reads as TGTGCCAGCAGTGAATCTTGGGGCAGTGGAGACTATGGCTACACCTTC.

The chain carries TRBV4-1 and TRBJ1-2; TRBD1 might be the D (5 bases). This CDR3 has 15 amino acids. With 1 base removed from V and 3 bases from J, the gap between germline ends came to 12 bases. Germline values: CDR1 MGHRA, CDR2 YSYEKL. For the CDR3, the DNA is TGCGCCAGCAGCCAAGCTTCAGGGAAGGACTATGGCTACACCTTC. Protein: CASSQASGKDYGYTF.

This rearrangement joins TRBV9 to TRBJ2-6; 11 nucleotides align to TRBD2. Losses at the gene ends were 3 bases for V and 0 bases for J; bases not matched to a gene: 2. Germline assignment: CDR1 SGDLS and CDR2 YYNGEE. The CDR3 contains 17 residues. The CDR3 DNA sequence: TGTGCCAGCAGCGCCACTAGCGGGAGCTCTGGGGCCAACGTCCTGACTTTC. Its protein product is CASSATSGSSGANVLTF.

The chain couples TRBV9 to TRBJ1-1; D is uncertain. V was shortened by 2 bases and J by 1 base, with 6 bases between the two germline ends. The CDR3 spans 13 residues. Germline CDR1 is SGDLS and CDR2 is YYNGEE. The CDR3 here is CASSVIENTEAFF. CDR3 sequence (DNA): TGTGCCAGCAGCGTTATAGAGAACACTGAAGCTTTCTTT.

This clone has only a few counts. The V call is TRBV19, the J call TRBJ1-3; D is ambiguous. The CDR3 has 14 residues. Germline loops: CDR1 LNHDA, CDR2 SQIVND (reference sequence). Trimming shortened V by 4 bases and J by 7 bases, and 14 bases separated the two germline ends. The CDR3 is CASSNRNGGNTIYF. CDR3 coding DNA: TGTGCCAGTAGTAACCGCAACGGTGGGAACACCATATATTTT.

CDR3 sequence: CSAPLGETQYF. CDR3 DNA sequence: TGCAGTGCCCCCCTGGGGGAGACCCAGTACTTC. The chain combines TRBV20-1 with TRBJ2-5, with D unresolved. The V gene lost 6 bases and the J gene lost 5 bases, with 10 bases spanning the gap. Germline V lookup: CDR1 DFQATT, CDR2 SNEGSKA (reference sequence). This CDR3 is 11 amino acids long.

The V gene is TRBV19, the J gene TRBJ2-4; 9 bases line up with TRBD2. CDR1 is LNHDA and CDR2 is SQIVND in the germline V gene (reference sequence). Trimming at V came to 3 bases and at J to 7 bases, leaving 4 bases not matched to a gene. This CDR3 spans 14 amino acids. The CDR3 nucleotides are TGTGCCAGTAGTATCGCGGGAGGGACGAACATTCAGTACTTC. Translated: CASSIAGGTNIQYF.

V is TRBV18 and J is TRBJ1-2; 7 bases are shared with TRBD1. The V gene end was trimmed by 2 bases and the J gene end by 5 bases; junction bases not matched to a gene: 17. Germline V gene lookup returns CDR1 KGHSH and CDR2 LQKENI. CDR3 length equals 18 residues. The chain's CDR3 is CASSPTPPTGTALYGYTF. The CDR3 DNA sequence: TGTGCCAGCTCACCAACTCCCCCGACCGGGACAGCCCTATATGGCTACACCTTC. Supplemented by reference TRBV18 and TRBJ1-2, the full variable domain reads NAGVMQNPRHLVRRRGQEARLRCSPMKGHSHVYWYRQLPEEGLKFMVYLQKENIIDESGMPKERFSAEFPKEGPSILRIQQVVRGDSAAYFCASSPTPPTGTALYGYTFGSGTRLTVV.

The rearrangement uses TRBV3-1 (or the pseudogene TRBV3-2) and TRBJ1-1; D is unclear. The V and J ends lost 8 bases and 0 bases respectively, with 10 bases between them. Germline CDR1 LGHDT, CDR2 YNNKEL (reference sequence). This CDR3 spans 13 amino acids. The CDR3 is CASSKELNTEAFF. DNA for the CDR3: TGTGCCAGCTCGAAGGAACTGAACACTGAAGCTTTCTTT.

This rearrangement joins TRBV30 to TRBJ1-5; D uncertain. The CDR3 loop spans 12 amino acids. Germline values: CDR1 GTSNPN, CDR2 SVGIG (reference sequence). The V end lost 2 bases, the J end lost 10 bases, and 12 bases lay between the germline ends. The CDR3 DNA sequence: TGTGCCTGGAGTTACCCAGGTCTACCCCAGCATTTT. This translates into CAWSYPGLPQHF.

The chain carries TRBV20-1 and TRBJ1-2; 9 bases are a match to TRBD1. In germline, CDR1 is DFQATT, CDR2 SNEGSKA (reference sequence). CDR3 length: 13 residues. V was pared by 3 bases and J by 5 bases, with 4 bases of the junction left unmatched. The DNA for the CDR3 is TGCAGTGCTAGTGGCGGGACAGGGTATGGCTACACCTTC. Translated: CSASGGTGYGYTF.

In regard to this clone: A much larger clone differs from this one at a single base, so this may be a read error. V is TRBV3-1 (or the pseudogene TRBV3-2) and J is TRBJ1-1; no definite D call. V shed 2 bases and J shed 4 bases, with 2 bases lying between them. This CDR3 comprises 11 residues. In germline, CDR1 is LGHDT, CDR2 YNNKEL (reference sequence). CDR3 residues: CASSQSTEAFF. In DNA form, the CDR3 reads TGTGCCAGCAGCCAAAGCACTGAAGCTTTCTTT.

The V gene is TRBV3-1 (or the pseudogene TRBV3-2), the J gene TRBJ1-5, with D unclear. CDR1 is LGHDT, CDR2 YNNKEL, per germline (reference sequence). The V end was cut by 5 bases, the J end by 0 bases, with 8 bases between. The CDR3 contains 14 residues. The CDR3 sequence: CASSEGPSNQPQHF. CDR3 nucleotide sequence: TGTGCCAGCAGCGAAGGACCTAGCAATCAGCCCCAGCATTTT.

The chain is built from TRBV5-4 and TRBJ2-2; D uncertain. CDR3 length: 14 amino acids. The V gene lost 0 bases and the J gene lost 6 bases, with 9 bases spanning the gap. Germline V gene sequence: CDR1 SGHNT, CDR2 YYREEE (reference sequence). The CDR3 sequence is CASSLDYRAGELFF. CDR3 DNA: TGTGCCAGCAGCTTGGATTATAGGGCCGGGGAGCTGTTTTTT.

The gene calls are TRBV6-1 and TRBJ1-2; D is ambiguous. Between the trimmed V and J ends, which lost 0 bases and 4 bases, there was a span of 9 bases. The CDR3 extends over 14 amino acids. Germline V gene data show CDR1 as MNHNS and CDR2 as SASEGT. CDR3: CASSEASAGYGYTF. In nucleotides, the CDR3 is TGTGCCAGCAGTGAAGCGTCAGCCGGCTATGGCTACACCTTC.

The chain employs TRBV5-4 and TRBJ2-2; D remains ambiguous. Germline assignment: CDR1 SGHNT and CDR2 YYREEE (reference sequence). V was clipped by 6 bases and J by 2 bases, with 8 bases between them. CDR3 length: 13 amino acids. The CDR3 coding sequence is TGTGCCAGCACCTACCCCAACACCGGGGAGCTGTTTTTT. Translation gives CASTYPNTGELFF.

This CDR3 reads CASSLGDNQPQHF. The CDR3 coding sequence is TGTGCCAGCAGCTTGGGGGATAATCAGCCCCAGCATTTT. The chain uses TRBV7-9 and TRBJ1-5; D is perhaps TRBD1 (5 bases). CDR1 and CDR2 (germline): SEHNR, FQNEAQ (reference sequence). Trimming took 3 bases from V and 4 from J, leaving 7 bases between them. This CDR3 has 13 residues.

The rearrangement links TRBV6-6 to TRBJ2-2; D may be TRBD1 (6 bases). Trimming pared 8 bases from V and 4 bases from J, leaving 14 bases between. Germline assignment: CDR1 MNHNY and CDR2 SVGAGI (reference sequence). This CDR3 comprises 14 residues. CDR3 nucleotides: TGTGCCAGCGGGGGCGGGCAATTCACCGGGGAGCTGTTTTTT. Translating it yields CASGGGQFTGELFF.

The CDR3 DNA reads as TGTGCCAGCAGCCGGACTAGCGGGAGGGAAGGGTACAATGAGCAGTTCTTC. This translates into CASSRTSGREGYNEQFF. This chain links TRBV27 with TRBJ2-1; 15 nucleotides line up with TRBD2. In germline, CDR1 is MNHEY, CDR2 SMNVEV (reference sequence). The CDR3 totals 17 residues. The V segment lost 6 bases and the J segment 4 bases; nucleotides outside the gene matches: 7.

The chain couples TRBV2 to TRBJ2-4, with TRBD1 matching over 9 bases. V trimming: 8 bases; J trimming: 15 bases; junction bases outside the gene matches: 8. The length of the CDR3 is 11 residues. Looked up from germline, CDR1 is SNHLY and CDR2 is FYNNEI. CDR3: CASAAGTGWYF. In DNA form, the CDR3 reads TGTGCCAGCGCGGCCGGGACAGGGTGGTACTTC.

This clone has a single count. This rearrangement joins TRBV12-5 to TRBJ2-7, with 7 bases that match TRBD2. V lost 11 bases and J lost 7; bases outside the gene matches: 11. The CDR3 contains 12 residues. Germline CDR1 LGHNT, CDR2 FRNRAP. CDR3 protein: CASWGGAGEQYF. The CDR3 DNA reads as TGTGCTTCCTGGGGGGGAGCGGGGGAGCAGTACTTC.

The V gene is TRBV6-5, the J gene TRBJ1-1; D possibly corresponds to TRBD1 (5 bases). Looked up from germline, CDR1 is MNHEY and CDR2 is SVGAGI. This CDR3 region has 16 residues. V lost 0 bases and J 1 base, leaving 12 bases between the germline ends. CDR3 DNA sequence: TGTGCCAGCAGTTACTCGAGGTCCCAGGGGAACACTGAAGCTTTCTTT. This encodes CASSYSRSQGNTEAFF.